Shown below are 22 T cell receptor beta chains from a single sample sequenced in a study of T cells expressing NK-cell markers. Following a re-call of the 5' RACE reads, TCRdb has one entry per CDR3 protein and lacks DNA. Its listing shows some 600,000 distinct CDR3 sequences. Source material: blood T cells: a sorted CD56 or NKG2C T cell subset, CD4+ or CD8+ T cells, or bulk PBMC T cells (not recorded which). The receptors were sampled from a man younger than 30 in good health.

The chain combines TRBV2 with TRBJ2-1; no DNA is available, so the TRBD1 call from TCRdb remains unchecked. There are 12 residues in the CDR3. Germline values: CDR1 SNHLY, CDR2 FYNNEI. CDR3 sequence reads: CAVRAALGEQFF.

The V gene is TRBV12-3 or TRBV12-4, the J gene TRBJ2-3; TCRdb indicates TRBD2, and absent DNA this call remains unverified. The CDR3 totals 16 residues. CDR3 sequence reads: CASSPLAVISTDTQYF.

The gene calls are TRBV28 and TRBJ1-2; as DNA is missing, the TRBD1 call by TCRdb cannot be tested. This CDR3 contains 14 residues. Per germline, CDR1 MDHEN and CDR2 SYDVKM. The CDR3 sequence: CASSPGTGWNGYTF.

The J gene is TRBJ2-1, the V gene TRBV27; TCRdb calls TRBD2, which cannot be checked without DNA. The germline V gene has CDR1 MNHEY and CDR2 SMNVEV (reference sequence). CDR3 length equals 16 residues. This CDR3 reads CASSSSLAIPYNEQFF.

The chain carries TRBV7-2 and TRBJ2-1; TCRdb's D call of TRBD1 is untestable without DNA. Germline CDR1 and CDR2: SGHTA and FQGNSA. The CDR3 sequence is 15 residues long. CDR3 region: CASSPPGRRDNEQFF.

The rearrangement links TRBV11-2 to TRBJ1-1; without DNA, the TCRdb call of TRBD1 cannot be checked. Germline assignment: CDR1 SGHAT and CDR2 FQNNGV. The CDR3 contains 15 residues. CDR3 residues: CASSRPGRGDTEAFF.

The chain carries TRBV11-1 and TRBJ1-5; the D gene TCRdb calls, TRBD1, cannot be checked with no DNA. CDR1 and CDR2 (germline): SGHAT, FQDESV (reference sequence). CDR3 size: 15 residues. CDR3: CASSITGDSNQPQHF.

V usage is TRBV19 and J usage is TRBJ2-3; TCRdb proposes TRBD1, but this gene call is untestable without DNA. From germline, CDR1 is LNHDA and CDR2 SQIVND (reference sequence). The CDR3 sequence is 14 residues long. The CDR3 protein is CASSTTGGSDTQYF.

The V and J genes are TRBV28 and TRBJ1-5. The length of the CDR3 is 16 residues. Germline V CDR1 and CDR2: MDHEN, SYDVKM. The CDR3 loop is CASRRTGTSSSQPQHF.

This chain uses TRBV7-2 with TRBJ2-7; TCRdb gives TRBD1 as the D gene, but with no DNA this cannot be confirmed. This CDR3 has 13 amino acids. Germline CDR1 SGHTA, CDR2 FQGNSA. The chain's CDR3 is CASSQSPLREQYF.

V is TRBV4-3 and J is TRBJ1-2; the D call from TCRdb, TRBD1, cannot be confirmed without DNA. Germline lookup yields CDR1 LGHNA and CDR2 YSLEER. The CDR3 sequence is 14 residues long. The CDR3 loop reads CASSHPDGNYGYTF.

The chain has TRBV20-1 and TRBJ1-5; the TCRdb call, TRBD1, lacks DNA for checking. Germline lookup yields CDR1 DFQATT and CDR2 SNEGSKA (reference sequence). The CDR3 sequence is 14 residues long. The CDR3 sequence is CSARIGQGDQPQHF.

The CDR3 loop is CASNPFGTGKTDTQYF. The V call is TRBV28, the J call TRBJ2-3; TCRdb indicates TRBD1, and absent DNA this call remains unverified. The germline CDR1 and CDR2 sequences are MDHEN and SYDVKM. The length of the CDR3 is 16 residues. Based on the CDR3 plus reference TRBV28 and TRBJ2-3, the full variable domain is DVKVTQSSRYLVKRTGEKVFLECVQDMDHENMFWYRQDPGLGLRLIYFSYDVKMKEKGDIPEGYSVSREKKERFSLILESASTNQTSMYLCASNPFGTGKTDTQYFGPGTRLTVL.

The V call is TRBV6-2 or TRBV6-3, the J call TRBJ2-1; the D call from TCRdb, TRBD2, cannot be confirmed without DNA. The length of the CDR3 is 20 residues. Germline loops: CDR1 MNHEY, CDR2 SVGEGT. CDR3 in amino acids: CASSYRKGGGPSSSYNEQFF.

V and J are TRBV6-2 or TRBV6-3 and TRBJ2-2; the D call of TRBD2 rests on TCRdb alone, since no DNA is present to check it. Germline assignment: CDR1 MNHEY and CDR2 SVGEGT. This CDR3 has 16 amino acids. The CDR3 spells CASSWGLAVNTGELFF.

The chain employs TRBV6-5 and TRBJ2-1; as DNA is missing, the TRBD1 call by TCRdb cannot be tested. Germline CDR1 is MNHEY and CDR2 is SVGAGI. The CDR3 contains 17 residues. CDR3 sequence: CASSSLLGQGAGNEQFF.

The chain has TRBV28 and TRBJ1-2; TCRdb indicates TRBD1, and absent DNA this call remains unverified. The CDR3 spans 17 residues. Germline V gene data show CDR1 as MDHEN and CDR2 as SYDVKM. This chain's CDR3 is CASSLWGGTGGAGGYTF.

This chain joins TRBV5-8 and TRBJ2-7; TCRdb returns TRBD2, unconfirmable since there is no DNA. The CDR3 is made up of 14 amino acids. Germline-derived CDR1 and CDR2 are SGHTS and YDEGEE. CDR3 region: CASSLEVASTEQYF.

The chain links TRBV12-3 or TRBV12-4 to TRBJ1-2. This CDR3 region has 12 residues. CDR3 protein: CASSLWEGGYTF.

The chain is built from TRBV12-3 or TRBV12-4 and TRBJ1-2; without DNA, the TCRdb call of TRBD1 cannot be checked. The CDR3 consists of 17 residues. The CDR3 sequence: CASSPPGTGYRGYGYTF.

This chain connects TRBV29-1 to TRBJ2-1; TCRdb indicates TRBD2, and absent DNA this call remains unverified. Germline-derived CDR1 and CDR2 are SQVTM and ANQGSEA. CDR3 size: 13 residues. CDR3 in amino acids: CSVEVGHVNEQFF.

The CDR3 region is CASSVEGGTVDTQYF. This sequence joins TRBV9 and TRBJ2-3; TCRdb outputs TRBD1, but without DNA this stays unchecked. The CDR3 is 15 residues long. Germline lookup yields CDR1 SGDLS and CDR2 YYNGEE. Full variable domain (outside the CDR3, taken from reference TRBV9 and TRBJ2-3): DSGVTQTPKHLITATGQRVTLRCSPRSGDLSVYWYQQSLDQGLQFLIQYYNGEERAKGNILERFSAQQFPDLHSELNLSSLELGDSALYFCASSVEGGTVDTQYFGPGTRLTVL.